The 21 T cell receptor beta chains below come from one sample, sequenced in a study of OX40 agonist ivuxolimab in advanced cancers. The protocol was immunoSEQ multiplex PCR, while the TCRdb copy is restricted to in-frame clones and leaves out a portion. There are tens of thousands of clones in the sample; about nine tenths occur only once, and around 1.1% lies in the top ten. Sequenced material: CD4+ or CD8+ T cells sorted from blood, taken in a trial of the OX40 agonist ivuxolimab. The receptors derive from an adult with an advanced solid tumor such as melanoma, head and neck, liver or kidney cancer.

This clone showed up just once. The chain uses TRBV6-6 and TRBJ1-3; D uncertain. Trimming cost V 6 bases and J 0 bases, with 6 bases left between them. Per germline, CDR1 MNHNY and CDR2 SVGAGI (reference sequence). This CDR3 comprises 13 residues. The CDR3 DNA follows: TGTGCCAGCAGGGCGGACTCTGGAAACACCATATATTTT. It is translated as CASRADSGNTIYF.

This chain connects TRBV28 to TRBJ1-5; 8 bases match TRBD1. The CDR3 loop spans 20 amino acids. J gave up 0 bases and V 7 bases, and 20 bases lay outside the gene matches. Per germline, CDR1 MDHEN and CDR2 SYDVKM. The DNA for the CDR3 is TGTGCCAGCACCATCGGTCGGACAGGGACCCTGATGTATAGCAATCAGCCCCAGCATTTT. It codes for CASTIGRTGTLMYSNQPQHF. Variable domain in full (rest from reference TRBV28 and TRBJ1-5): DVKVTQSSRYLVKRTGEKVFLECVQDMDHENMFWYRQDPGLGLRLIYFSYDVKMKEKGDIPEGYSVSREKKERFSLILESASTNQTSMYLCASTIGRTGTLMYSNQPQHFGDGTRLSIL.

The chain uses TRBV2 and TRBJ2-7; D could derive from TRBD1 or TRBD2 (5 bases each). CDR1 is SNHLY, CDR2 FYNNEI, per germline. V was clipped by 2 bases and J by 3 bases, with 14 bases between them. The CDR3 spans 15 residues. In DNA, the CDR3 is TGTGCCAGCAGTGAAATATTGAGGGGTGGCTACGAGCAGTACTTC. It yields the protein CASSEILRGGYEQYF.

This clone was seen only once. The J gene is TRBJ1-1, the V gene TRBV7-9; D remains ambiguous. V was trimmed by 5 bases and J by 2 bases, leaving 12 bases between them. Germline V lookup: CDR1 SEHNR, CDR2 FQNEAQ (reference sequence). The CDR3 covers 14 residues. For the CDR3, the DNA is TGTGCCAGCAGCAATCAATATGGAAACACTGAAGCTTTCTTT. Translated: CASSNQYGNTEAFF.

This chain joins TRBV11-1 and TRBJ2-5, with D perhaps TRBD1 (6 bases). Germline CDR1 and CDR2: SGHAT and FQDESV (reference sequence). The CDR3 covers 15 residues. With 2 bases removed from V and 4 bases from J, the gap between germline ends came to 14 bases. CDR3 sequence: CASSLRALGGETQYF. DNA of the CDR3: TGTGCCAGCAGCTTAAGGGCCCTAGGGGGAGAGACCCAGTACTTC.

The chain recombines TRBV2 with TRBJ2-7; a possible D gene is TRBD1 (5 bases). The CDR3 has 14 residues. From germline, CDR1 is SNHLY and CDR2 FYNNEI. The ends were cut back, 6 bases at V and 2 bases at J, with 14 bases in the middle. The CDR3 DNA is TGTGCCAGCAGCGTAAGGCAGGGCCCCTACGAGCAGTACTTC. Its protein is CASSVRQGPYEQYF.

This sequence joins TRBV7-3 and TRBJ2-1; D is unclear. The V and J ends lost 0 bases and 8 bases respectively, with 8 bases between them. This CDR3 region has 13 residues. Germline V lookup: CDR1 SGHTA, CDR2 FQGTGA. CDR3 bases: TGTGCCAGCAGCTTAACGAGACCCGATGAGCAGTTCTTC. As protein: CASSLTRPDEQFF.

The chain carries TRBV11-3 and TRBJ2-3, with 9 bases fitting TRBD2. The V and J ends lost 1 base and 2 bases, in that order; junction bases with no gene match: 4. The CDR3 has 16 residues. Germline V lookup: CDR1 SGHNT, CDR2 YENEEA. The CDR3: CASSLGLAGTTDTQYF. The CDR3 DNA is TGTGCCAGCAGCTTAGGCCTAGCGGGAACCACAGATACGCAGTATTTT. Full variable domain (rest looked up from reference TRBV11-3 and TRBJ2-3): EAGVVQSPRYKIIEKKQPVAFWCNPISGHNTLYWYLQNLGQGPELLIRYENEEAVDDSQLPKDRFSAERLKGVDSTLKIQPAELGDSAVYLCASSLGLAGTTDTQYFGPGTRLTVL.

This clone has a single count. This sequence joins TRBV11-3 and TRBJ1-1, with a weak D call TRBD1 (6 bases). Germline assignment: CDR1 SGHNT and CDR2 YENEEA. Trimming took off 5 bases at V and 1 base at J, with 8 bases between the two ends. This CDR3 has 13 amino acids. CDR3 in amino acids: CASSQGGNTEAFF. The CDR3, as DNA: TGTGCCAGCAGCCAAGGGGGGAACACTGAAGCTTTCTTT. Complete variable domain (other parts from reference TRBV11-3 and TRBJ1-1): EAGVVQSPRYKIIEKKQPVAFWCNPISGHNTLYWYLQNLGQGPELLIRYENEEAVDDSQLPKDRFSAERLKGVDSTLKIQPAELGDSAVYLCASSQGGNTEAFFGQGTRLTVV.

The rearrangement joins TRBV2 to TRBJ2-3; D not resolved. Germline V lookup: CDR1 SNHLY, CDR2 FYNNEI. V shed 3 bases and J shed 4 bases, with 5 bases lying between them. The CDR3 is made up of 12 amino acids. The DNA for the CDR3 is TGTGCCAGCAGTGACTCGTCAGATACGCAGTATTTT. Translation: CASSDSSDTQYF.

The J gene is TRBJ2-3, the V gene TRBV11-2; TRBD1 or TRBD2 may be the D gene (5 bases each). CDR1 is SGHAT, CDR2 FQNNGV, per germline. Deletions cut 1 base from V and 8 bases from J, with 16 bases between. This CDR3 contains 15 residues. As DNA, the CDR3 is TGTGCCAGCAGCTTAGGGGGCAAGGAGGTTGGTACGCAGTATTTT. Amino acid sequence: CASSLGGKEVGTQYF.

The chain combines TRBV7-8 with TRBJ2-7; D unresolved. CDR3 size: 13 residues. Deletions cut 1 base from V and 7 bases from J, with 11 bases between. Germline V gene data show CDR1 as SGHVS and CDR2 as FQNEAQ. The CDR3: CASSLVVGREQYF. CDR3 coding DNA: TGTGCCAGCAGCTTAGTAGTGGGTCGAGAGCAGTACTTC.

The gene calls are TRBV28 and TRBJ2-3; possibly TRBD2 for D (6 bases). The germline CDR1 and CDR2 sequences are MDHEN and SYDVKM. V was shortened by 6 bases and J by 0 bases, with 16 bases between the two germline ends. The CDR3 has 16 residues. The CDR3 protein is CASSGDWGTSTDTQYF. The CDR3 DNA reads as TGTGCCAGCAGCGGAGACTGGGGGACTAGCACAGATACGCAGTATTTT.

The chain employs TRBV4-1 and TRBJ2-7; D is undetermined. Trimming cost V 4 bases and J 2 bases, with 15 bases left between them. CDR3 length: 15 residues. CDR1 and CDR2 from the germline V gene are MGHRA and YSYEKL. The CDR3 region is CASSLYRAAAYEQYF. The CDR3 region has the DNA TGCGCCAGCAGCCTCTATCGTGCGGCAGCCTACGAGCAGTACTTC.

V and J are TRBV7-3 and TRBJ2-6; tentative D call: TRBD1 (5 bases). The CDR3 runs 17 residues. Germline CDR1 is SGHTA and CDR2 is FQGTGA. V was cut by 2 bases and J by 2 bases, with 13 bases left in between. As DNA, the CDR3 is TGTGCCAGCAGCTTATTGGTGGGGCCAGCTGGGGCCAACGTCCTGACTTTC. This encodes CASSLLVGPAGANVLTF.

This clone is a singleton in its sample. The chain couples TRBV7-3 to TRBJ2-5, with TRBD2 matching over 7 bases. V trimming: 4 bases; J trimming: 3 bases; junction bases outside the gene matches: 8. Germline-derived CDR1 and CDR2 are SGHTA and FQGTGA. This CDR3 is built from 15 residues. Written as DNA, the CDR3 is TGTGCCAGCAGCTCGCATTCTGGGGGGGAAGAGACCCAGTACTTC. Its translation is CASSSHSGGEETQYF.

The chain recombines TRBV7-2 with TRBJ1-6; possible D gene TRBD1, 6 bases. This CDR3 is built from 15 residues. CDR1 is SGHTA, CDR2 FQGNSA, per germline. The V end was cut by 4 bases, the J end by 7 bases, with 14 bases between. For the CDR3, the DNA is TGTGCCAGCAGCTCGCAGGGAGGGGGGAATTCACCCCTCCACTTT. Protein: CASSSQGGGNSPLHF. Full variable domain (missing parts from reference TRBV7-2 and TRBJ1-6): GAGVSQSPSNKVTEKGKDVELRCDPISGHTALYWYRQSLGQGLEFLIYFQGNSAPDKSGLPSDRFSAERTGGSVSTLTIQRTQQEDSAVYLCASSSQGGGNSPLHFGNGTRLTVT.

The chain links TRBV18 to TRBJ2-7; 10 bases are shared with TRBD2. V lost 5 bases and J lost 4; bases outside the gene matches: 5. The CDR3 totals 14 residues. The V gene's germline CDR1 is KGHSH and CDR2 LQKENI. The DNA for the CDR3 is TGTGCCAGCTCAACCGTACTAGCGGGGTACGAGCAGTACTTC. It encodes CASSTVLAGYEQYF.

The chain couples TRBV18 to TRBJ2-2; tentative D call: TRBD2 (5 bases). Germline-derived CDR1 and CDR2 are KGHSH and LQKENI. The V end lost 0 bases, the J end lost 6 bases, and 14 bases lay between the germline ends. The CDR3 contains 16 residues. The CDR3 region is CASSPPSGISAGELFF. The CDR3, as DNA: TGTGCCAGCTCACCACCGTCCGGGATTAGCGCCGGGGAGCTGTTTTTT.

The CDR3 reads CASSSLGREHEQYF. The CDR3, as DNA: TGTGCCAGCAGCTCCTTGGGGCGCGAACACGAGCAGTACTTC. The rearrangement joins TRBV5-6 to TRBJ2-7; a weak D match, TRBD1 (5 bases). Trimming pared 3 bases from V and 5 bases from J, leaving 15 bases between. CDR1 is SGHDT and CDR2 is YYEEEE in the germline V gene. This CDR3 has 14 amino acids.

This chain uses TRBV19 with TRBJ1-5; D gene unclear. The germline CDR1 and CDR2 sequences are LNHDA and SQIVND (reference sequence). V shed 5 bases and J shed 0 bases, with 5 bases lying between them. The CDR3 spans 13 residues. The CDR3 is CASSFASNQPQHF. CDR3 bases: TGTGCCAGTAGTTTCGCTAGCAATCAGCCCCAGCATTTT.